This T cell receptor (beta chain) was profiled in a study of blood T cell repertoires in COVID-19. Study summary: Samples of COVID-19 (acute and convalescent) were obtained from the United States, Italy and Spain. The analysed material was cDNA or gDNA that came from T cells, B-cell-depleted T cells, or PBMCs.

The germline CDR1 and CDR2 sequences are ENHRY and SYGVKD. The CDR3 extends over 17 amino acids. V gave up 3 bases and J gave up 0 bases; unmatched junction bases: 7. In the original processing: How many nucleated cells were present was estimated from reference gene primer amplification. Clones were sequenced by immunoSEQ multiplex PCR, and TCRdb holds only the in-frame ones, with some missing. The V and J calls and clone size are taken from that table; D and trimming were inferred from the DNA. The repertoire holds roughly 61,000 clones, with about 84% as singletons. The chain recombines TRBV10-3 with TRBJ2-1, with 8 nucleotides matching TRBD2. The receptor comes from a middle-aged man with active COVID-19. Input material: peripheral blood. This chain's CDR3 is CAISESSGRGSYNEQFF. The CDR3 bases are TGTGCCATCAGTGAATCCTCCGGGAGGGGCTCCTACAATGAGCAGTTCTTC.